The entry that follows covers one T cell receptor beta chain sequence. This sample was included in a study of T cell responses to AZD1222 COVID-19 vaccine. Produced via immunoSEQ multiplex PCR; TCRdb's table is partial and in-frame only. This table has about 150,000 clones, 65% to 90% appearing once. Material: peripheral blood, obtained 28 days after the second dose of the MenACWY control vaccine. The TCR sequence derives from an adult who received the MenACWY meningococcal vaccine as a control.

Here the CDR3 DNA reads TGTGCCAGCAGCGTAGGAGTCACCAACTCGGGAAACACCATATATTTT. This translates into CASSVGVTNSGNTIYF. This sequence joins TRBV9 and TRBJ1-3; D is uncertain. The V and J ends lost 0 bases and 4 bases respectively, with 14 bases between them. Germline V gene lookup returns CDR1 SGDLS and CDR2 YYNGEE. This CDR3 is built from 16 residues.